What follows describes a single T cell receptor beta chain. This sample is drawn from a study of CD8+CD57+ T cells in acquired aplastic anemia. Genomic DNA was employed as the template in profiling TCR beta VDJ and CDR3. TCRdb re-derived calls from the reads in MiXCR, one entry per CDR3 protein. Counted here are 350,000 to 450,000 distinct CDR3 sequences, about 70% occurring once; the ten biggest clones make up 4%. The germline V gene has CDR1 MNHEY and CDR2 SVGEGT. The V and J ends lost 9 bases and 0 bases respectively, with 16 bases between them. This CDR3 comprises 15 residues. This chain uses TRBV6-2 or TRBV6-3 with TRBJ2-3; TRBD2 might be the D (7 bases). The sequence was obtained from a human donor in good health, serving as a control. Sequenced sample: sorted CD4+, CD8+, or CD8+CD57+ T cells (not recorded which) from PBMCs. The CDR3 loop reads CASSRGAESTDTQYF. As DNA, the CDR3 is TGTGCCAGTTCCCGGGGGGCGGAGAGCACAGATACGCAGTATTTT.